This T cell receptor (beta chain) was captured in a study of shared clonotypes between healthy human individuals. Terminally differentiated effector memory CD45RA+ cells were excluded by CCR7 positive selection of CD45RO-negative cells. This table comes from immunoSEQ multiplex PCR, and its TCRdb copy is limited to in-frame clones, with some not included. This table holds about 2 million clones, just under 95% found once. V gave up 4 bases and J gave up 7 bases, with 7 bases separating them. This CDR3 is 10 amino acids long. Germline CDR1 is GTSNPN and CDR2 is SVGIG (reference sequence). The sequence came from a man between 18 and 35 years old in good health. The sequenced sample was naive CD8+ T cells sorted from blood. V usage is TRBV30 and J usage is TRBJ1-1; D is uncertain. CDR3 loop: CAWKAVEAFF. The CDR3 coding sequence is TGTGCCTGGAAGGCGGTTGAAGCTTTCTTT.